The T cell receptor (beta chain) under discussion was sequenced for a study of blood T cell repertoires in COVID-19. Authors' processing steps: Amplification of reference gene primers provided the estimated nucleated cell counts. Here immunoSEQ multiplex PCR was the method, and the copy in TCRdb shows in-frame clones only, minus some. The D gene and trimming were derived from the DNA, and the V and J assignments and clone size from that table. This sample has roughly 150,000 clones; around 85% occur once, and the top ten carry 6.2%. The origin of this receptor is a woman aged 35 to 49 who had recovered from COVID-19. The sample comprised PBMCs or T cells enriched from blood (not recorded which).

The CDR3: CASSPPVGASGANVLTF. The CDR3, as DNA: TGTGCCAGCTCACCACCGGTAGGGGCCTCTGGGGCCAACGTCCTGACTTTC. V and J are TRBV18 and TRBJ2-6; tentative D call: TRBD1 (5 bases). Germline V gene lookup returns CDR1 KGHSH and CDR2 LQKENI. V lost 0 bases to trimming and J lost 0 bases, with 9 bases between them. This CDR3 comprises 17 residues.